Listed here is a single TCR beta chain. Its recognized antigen is unknown. No base quality values were provided; no much bigger clone lies one nucleotide off. In Seattle, one collaborating source enrolled patients while the infection was active and tracked those patients longitudinally over the course of disease. Each collaborating institution followed its own protocols to collect whole blood in K2EDTA tubes. For TCRbeta analysis, collaborators shipped samples as frozen whole blood, isolated PBMCs, or DNA extracted from either of those sample types. The immunoSEQ Assay, a bias-controlled multiplex PCR, was used to amplify TCRbeta CDR3 regions from genomic DNA. Concerning the study's data processing: The number of nucleated cells in each sample was estimated by amplification of reference gene primers within the assay. Sequence reads were collapsed and filtered to measure the absolute abundance of every unique TCRbeta CDR3 rearrangement. For each sample, productive Simpson clonality was calculated by taking the square root of Simpson's diversity index across productive rearrangements. TCRdb took this table from immuneACCESS and kept in-frame rearrangements with V and J called. Such tables lack part of the clones; where checked against another copy, unresolved V genes explain under half of the gap, and the rest is unexplained. V and J calls and clone size follow that table, whereas D and trimming were derived from the DNA. This sample lists around 40,000 clones; around nine tenths were detected once. The ten largest clonotypes hold roughly 4.3% of the sample.

The data were obtained in a study of blood T cell repertoires in COVID-19 (TCRdb year 2020). For the study in its entirety: Collaborator samples came from the United States, Italy and Spain and covered acute and convalescent phases of COVID-19. The prospective study material was composed of cDNA or gDNA derived from T cells, B-cell-depleted T cells, or PBMCs. Where available, HLA class I and class II types were obtained from metadata supplied by the sample provider rather than from assay-based typing. The dataset comprised deeply sampled blood TCRbeta repertoires from subjects exposed to, actively infected with, or recovered from COVID-19. The repertoires were made available in a free public database intended to serve as a resource for research on the immune response to SARS-CoV-2. The sample metadata nearly always contained a de-identified subject ID, COVID-19 status, age in years and sex. The samples were drawn from two sources: the first 160 participants of the ongoing ImmuneRACE study, and 950 to 1,500 subjects contributed by 6 global collaborators.

The CDR3, cysteine through phenylalanine, is 15 amino acids long. Solely the CDR3 DNA is kept, with 45 bases framed from the first base. According to the germline V gene, CDR1 reads MDHEN and CDR2 reads SYDVKM. The junction shows trimming of 7 bases on V and 2 bases on J, and the gene matches do not reach 5 bases of it. General conclusions and limits of the study: How much clinical and demographic metadata was included differed by source and by participant, and the metadata was provided uncurated.

The sequencing sample was made of peripheral blood. The sequence links TRBV28 to TRBJ2-1, with 10 middle bases fitting TRBD2. The sequence was obtained from a man aged 40-50 years with COVID-19, enrolled during active disease. The nucleotide sequence reads TGTGCCAGCACCGCGAGCGGGGGGGCCTACAATGAGCAGTTCTTC. Its protein product is CASTASGGAYNEQFF.